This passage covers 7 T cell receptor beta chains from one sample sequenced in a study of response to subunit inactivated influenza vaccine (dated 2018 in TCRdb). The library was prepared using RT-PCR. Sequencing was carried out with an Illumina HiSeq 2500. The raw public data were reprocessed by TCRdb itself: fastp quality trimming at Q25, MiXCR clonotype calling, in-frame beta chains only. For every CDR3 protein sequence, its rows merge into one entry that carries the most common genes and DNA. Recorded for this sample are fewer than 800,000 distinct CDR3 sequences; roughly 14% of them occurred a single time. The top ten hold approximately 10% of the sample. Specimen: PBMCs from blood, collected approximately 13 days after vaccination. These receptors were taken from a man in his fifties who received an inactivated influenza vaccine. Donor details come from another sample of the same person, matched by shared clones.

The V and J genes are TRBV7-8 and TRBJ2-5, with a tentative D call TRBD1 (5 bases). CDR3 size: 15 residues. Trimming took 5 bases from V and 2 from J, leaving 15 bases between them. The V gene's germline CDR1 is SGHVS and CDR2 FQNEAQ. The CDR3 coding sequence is TGTGCCAGCAGCCTGACTTGGGGCGTACAAGAGACCCAGTACTTC. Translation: CASSLTWGVQETQYF.

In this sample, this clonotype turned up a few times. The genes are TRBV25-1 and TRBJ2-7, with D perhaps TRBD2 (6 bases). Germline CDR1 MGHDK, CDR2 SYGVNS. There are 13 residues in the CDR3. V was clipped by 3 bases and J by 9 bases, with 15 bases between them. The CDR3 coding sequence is TGTGCCAGCAGTGATCCCACTCTGGGGGGGCAGTACTTC. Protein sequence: CASSDPTLGGQYF.

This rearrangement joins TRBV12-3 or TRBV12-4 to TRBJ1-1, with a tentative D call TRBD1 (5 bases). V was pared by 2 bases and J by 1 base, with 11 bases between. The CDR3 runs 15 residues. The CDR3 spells CASSLTMGRNTEAFF. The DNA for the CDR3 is TGTGCCAGCAGTTTAACCATGGGGCGGAACACTGAAGCTTTCTTT.

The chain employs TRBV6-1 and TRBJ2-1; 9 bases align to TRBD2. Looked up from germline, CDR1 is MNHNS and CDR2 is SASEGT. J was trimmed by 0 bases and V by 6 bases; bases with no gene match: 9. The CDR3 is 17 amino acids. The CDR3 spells CASRPKSGLASYNEQFF. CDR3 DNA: TGTGCCAGCAGACCTAAATCGGGACTAGCCTCCTACAATGAGCAGTTCTTC.

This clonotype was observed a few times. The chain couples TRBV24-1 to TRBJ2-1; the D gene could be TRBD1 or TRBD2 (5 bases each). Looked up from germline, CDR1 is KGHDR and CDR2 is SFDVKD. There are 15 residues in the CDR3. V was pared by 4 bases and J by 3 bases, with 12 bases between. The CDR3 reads CATSESGTVYNEQFF. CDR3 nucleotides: TGTGCCACCAGTGAGTCCGGGACCGTCTACAATGAGCAGTTCTTC.

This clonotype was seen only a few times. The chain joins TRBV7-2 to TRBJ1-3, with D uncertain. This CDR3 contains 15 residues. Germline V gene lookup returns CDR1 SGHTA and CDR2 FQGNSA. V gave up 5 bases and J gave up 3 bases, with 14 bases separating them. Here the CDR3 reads CASSPLGSYGNTIYF. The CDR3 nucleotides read TGTGCCAGCAGCCCCCTAGGCAGCTATGGAAACACCATATATTTT.

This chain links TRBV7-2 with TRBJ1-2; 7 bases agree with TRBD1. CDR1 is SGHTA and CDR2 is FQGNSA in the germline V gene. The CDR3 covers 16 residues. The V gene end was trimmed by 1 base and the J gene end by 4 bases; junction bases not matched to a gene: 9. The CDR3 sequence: CASSLERGQNIYGYTF. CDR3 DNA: TGTGCCAGCAGCTTAGAAAGGGGACAGAATATCTATGGCTACACCTTC.